A single sample is the source of the 22 T cell receptor beta chains below, sequenced in a study of T cells in Graves' hyperthyroidism and ophthalmopathy (dated 2019 in TCRdb). The library came from multiplex PCR. The sequencer was an Illumina HiSeq 2000. The TCR beta CDR3 regions were amplified from the RNA transcripts. For the first round of RT-PCR on the TCR CDR3, the HTBI primer set was used together with the Qiagen OneStep RT-PCR kit. TCRdb trimmed the raw reads at Q25, called clones with MiXCR and kept productive beta chains. Records with the same CDR3 protein are collapsed into one entry carrying the most frequent genes and DNA. In all, the sample holds 350,000 to 450,000 distinct CDR3 sequences, and about 14% of those were seen once. Approximately 10% of the sample comes from the top ten. Sequenced: blood. The receptors come from a woman aged 60 to 75 with Graves' hyperthyroidism.

This clonotype was seen many times. This rearrangement joins TRBV7-9 to TRBJ2-7, with D possibly matching TRBD1 (5 bases). Trimming pared 5 bases from V and 7 bases from J, leaving 15 bases between. The CDR3 extends over 13 amino acids. Germline CDR1 and CDR2: SEHNR and FQNEAQ (reference sequence). The CDR3 loop is CASSPGPYREQYF. CDR3 in DNA: TGTGCCAGCAGCCCAGGGCCCTATCGGGAGCAGTACTTC.

The genes are TRBV11-2 and TRBJ1-2, with 7 bases lining up with TRBD1. This CDR3 is built from 15 residues. Germline loops: CDR1 SGHAT, CDR2 FQNNGV. V trimming: 4 bases; J trimming: 4 bases; junction bases outside the gene matches: 9. The CDR3 is CASSSPTTGVYGYTF. Here the CDR3 DNA reads TGTGCCAGCAGCTCCCCGACCACAGGGGTCTATGGCTACACCTTC.

The chain links TRBV2 to TRBJ2-3; TRBD2 aligns across 14 bases. The CDR3 loop spans 18 amino acids. The V gene end was trimmed by 6 bases and the J gene end by 5 bases; junction bases not matched to a gene: 13. Looked up from germline, CDR1 is SNHLY and CDR2 is FYNNEI. The CDR3 loop reads CASRKSPGLAGVGDTQYF. CDR3 in DNA: TGTGCCAGCAGGAAGAGCCCGGGACTAGCGGGAGTGGGAGATACGCAGTATTTT.

The sample holds many counts of this clonotype. V and J are TRBV11-1 and TRBJ2-1; the D gene is possibly TRBD2 (5 bases). CDR1 and CDR2 (germline): SGHAT, FQDESV (reference sequence). Deletions cut 3 bases from V and 3 bases from J, with 15 bases between. This CDR3 has 16 amino acids. The chain's CDR3 is CASSFDYPGNYNEQFF. The CDR3 DNA sequence: TGTGCCAGCAGCTTCGACTATCCCGGTAACTACAATGAGCAGTTCTTC.

This clonotype was recorded at least ten times. The chain is built from TRBV12-3 or TRBV12-4 and TRBJ2-1, with a tentative D call TRBD2 (5 bases). The CDR3 runs to 15 residues. Deletions cut 4 bases from V and 7 bases from J, with 17 bases between. CDR3 DNA: TGTGCCAGCAGTTCCCCCGGGATACGCGGGAATGAGCAGTTCTTC. Its translation: CASSSPGIRGNEQFF.

This clonotype was detected ten times or more. The chain couples TRBV10-3 to TRBJ2-7; 8 bases are a match to TRBD1. With V trimmed by 9 bases and J by 5 bases, 9 bases remained unmatched. CDR3 length equals 13 residues. Per germline, CDR1 ENHRY and CDR2 SYGVKD. The CDR3 nucleotides read TGTGCCATTTCCAGGGGGCTCGTCGACGAGCAGTACTTC. Its translation is CAISRGLVDEQYF.

This clonotype appeared many times. The chain combines TRBV5-1 with TRBJ2-2; D is uncertain. Trimming cost V 4 bases and J 0 bases, with 10 bases left between them. Germline V lookup: CDR1 SGHRS, CDR2 YFSETQ. The CDR3 runs to 15 residues. The CDR3 protein is CASSTDGANTGELFF. The CDR3, as DNA: TGCGCCAGCAGCACGGACGGCGCGAACACCGGGGAGCTGTTTTTT.

This clonotype was recorded at least ten times. In nucleotides, the CDR3 is TGTGCCAGCAGCTTAGCAGGGTCTGACACAGATACGCAGTATTTT. It encodes CASSLAGSDTDTQYF. This chain connects TRBV7-3 to TRBJ2-3; D is perhaps TRBD1 (5 bases). Germline V gene data show CDR1 as SGHTA and CDR2 as FQGTGA. This CDR3 has 15 residues. Deletions cut 2 bases from V and 2 bases from J, with 11 bases between.

J is TRBJ2-1 and V is TRBV7-3; TRBD1 agrees at 9 bases. V was clipped by 5 bases and J by 5 bases; unmatched bases: 7. The CDR3 runs to 15 residues. CDR1 SGHTA and CDR2 FQGTGA come from the germline V gene. The CDR3 DNA is TGTGCCAGCAGCCAAGGGACAGGGCGACACAATGAGCAGTTCTTC. Residues: CASSQGTGRHNEQFF. The full variable domain, with the rest looked up from reference TRBV7-3 and TRBJ2-1, is GAGVSQTPSNKVTEKGKYVELRCDPISGHTALYWYRQSLGQGPEFLIYFQGTGAADDSGLPNDRFFAVRPEGSVSTLKIQRTERGDSAVYLCASSQGTGRHNEQFFGPGTRLTVL.

This chain links TRBV5-1 with TRBJ2-1; TRBD1 aligns across 9 bases. CDR1 and CDR2 from the germline V gene are SGHRS and YFSETQ. The length of the CDR3 is 17 residues. J gave up 0 bases and V 0 bases, and 4 bases lay outside the gene matches. CDR3 protein: CASSLDGGQGSYNEQFF. The CDR3 DNA is TGCGCCAGCAGCTTGGATGGGGGACAGGGCTCCTACAATGAGCAGTTCTTC.

This clonotype came up a few times. The chain carries TRBV6-1 and TRBJ1-6; D gene ambiguous. The CDR3 sequence is 11 residues long. V was trimmed by 8 bases and J by 9 bases, leaving 8 bases between them. In germline, CDR1 is MNHNS, CDR2 SASEGT. In DNA, the CDR3 is TGTGCCAGCGGCAGGAGTTCACCCCTCCACTTT. Translated, it gives CASGRSSPLHF.

This sequence joins TRBV28 and TRBJ2-4, with TRBD2 matching 7 bases. CDR1 is MDHEN and CDR2 is SYDVKM in the germline V gene. The CDR3 covers 11 residues. Trimming at V came to 8 bases and at J to 7 bases, leaving 2 bases not matched to a gene. The CDR3 nucleotides are TGTGCCAGCGGGGGGGAGAACATTCAGTACTTC. The encoded protein is CASGGENIQYF.

V usage is TRBV19 and J usage is TRBJ2-1, with 11 nucleotides matching TRBD2. The germline CDR1 and CDR2 sequences are LNHDA and SQIVND (reference sequence). V shed 3 bases, J shed 2 bases, and the junction held 3 bases outside the gene matches. The CDR3 runs 16 residues. Here the CDR3 reads CASSMASGRTYNEQFF. The CDR3 nucleotides are TGTGCCAGTAGTATGGCTAGCGGGAGGACCTACAATGAGCAGTTCTTC. Full variable domain (missing parts from reference TRBV19 and TRBJ2-1): DGGITQSPKYLFRKEGQNVTLSCEQNLNHDAMYWYRQDPGQGLRLIYYSQIVNDFQKGDIAEGYSVSREKKESFPLTVTSAQKNPTAFYLCASSMASGRTYNEQFFGPGTRLTVL.

This clonotype came up many times. V and J are TRBV11-3 and TRBJ2-2; D uncertain. V was trimmed by 3 bases and J by 0 bases, leaving 11 bases between them. The CDR3 is made up of 16 amino acids. Germline assignment: CDR1 SGHNT and CDR2 YENEEA. The CDR3 spells CASSLGRVANTGELFF. CDR3 in DNA: TGTGCCAGCAGCTTGGGTCGAGTCGCGAACACCGGGGAGCTGTTTTTT.

This clonotype was seen many times. The CDR3 DNA follows: TGTGCCAGCAGCATAGGGAACACCGGGGAGCTGTTTTTT. Protein: CASSIGNTGELFF. The chain uses TRBV19 and TRBJ2-2; D gene uncertain. V lost 9 bases and J lost 1, with 9 bases in between. The germline V gene encodes CDR1 LNHDA and CDR2 SQIVND (reference sequence). CDR3 length: 13 amino acids.

This clonotype was found many times. The V gene is TRBV18, the J gene TRBJ1-2; D call uncertain. Between the trimmed V and J ends, which lost 2 bases and 4 bases, there was a span of 14 bases. Per germline, CDR1 KGHSH and CDR2 LQKENI. CDR3 length equals 15 residues. CDR3 sequence: CASSPLERPSYGYTF. The CDR3 bases are TGTGCCAGCTCACCATTAGAAAGACCGAGCTATGGCTACACCTTC.

V gene TRBV19 combines with J gene TRBJ2-3, with 10 bases that match TRBD1. This CDR3 spans 17 amino acids. Trimming cost V 4 bases and J 5 bases; bases outside gene matches: 12. Germline lookup yields CDR1 LNHDA and CDR2 SQIVND (reference sequence). The CDR3 sequence is CASSTPYGTGDLDTQYF. In DNA, the CDR3 is TGTGCCAGTAGTACCCCCTACGGGACAGGGGATCTAGATACGCAGTATTTT. The full variable domain, with the rest looked up from reference TRBV19 and TRBJ2-3, is DGGITQSPKYLFRKEGQNVTLSCEQNLNHDAMYWYRQDPGQGLRLIYYSQIVNDFQKGDIAEGYSVSREKKESFPLTVTSAQKNPTAFYLCASSTPYGTGDLDTQYFGPGTRLTVL.

This clonotype was recorded at least ten times. DNA for the CDR3: TGTGCCAGCTCACCTCGGATAAATGAAAAACTGTTTTTT. Protein sequence: CASSPRINEKLFF. The chain recombines TRBV18 with TRBJ1-4; D gene uncertain. V lost 3 bases and J lost 5, with 7 bases in between. The CDR3 length is 13 residues. Germline assignment: CDR1 KGHSH and CDR2 LQKENI.

This clonotype came up many times. The chain uses TRBV28 and TRBJ1-5; D may be TRBD1 (6 bases). The CDR3 has 15 residues. The germline V gene has CDR1 MDHEN and CDR2 SYDVKM. Trimming removed 6 bases at V and 2 bases at J, with 14 bases between. The CDR3 DNA reads TGTGCCAGCAGCAATACAGGGTTTGGCAATCAGCCCCAGCATTTT. Protein: CASSNTGFGNQPQHF. The full variable domain, rest sourced from reference TRBV28 and TRBJ1-5, is DVKVTQSSRYLVKRTGEKVFLECVQDMDHENMFWYRQDPGLGLRLIYFSYDVKMKEKGDIPEGYSVSREKKERFSLILESASTNQTSMYLCASSNTGFGNQPQHFGDGTRLSIL.

This clonotype was observed a few times. The chain links TRBV4-1 to TRBJ2-3, with a possible D match to TRBD2 (7 bases). This CDR3 comprises 15 residues. From germline, CDR1 is MGHRA and CDR2 YSYEKL. V dropped 1 base and J dropped 5 bases, with 13 bases sitting between them. In nucleotides, the CDR3 is TGCGCCAGCAGCCAAGTTGGGGGGGCCGGAGATACGCAGTATTTT. It translates to CASSQVGGAGDTQYF.

V usage is TRBV5-8 and J usage is TRBJ1-6; D is perhaps TRBD1 (5 bases). Germline lookup yields CDR1 SGHTS and CDR2 YDEGEE. V was pared by 3 bases and J by 10 bases, with 17 bases between. The CDR3 is 15 residues long. CDR3 loop: CASSSRRPGASPLHF. Here the CDR3 DNA reads TGTGCCAGCAGCTCCCGACGCCCTGGGGCCTCACCCCTCCACTTT.

This clonotype was detected ten times or more. The rearrangement uses TRBV2 and TRBJ1-5; D is uncertain. The CDR3 is 15 residues long. From germline, CDR1 is SNHLY and CDR2 FYNNEI. The V and J ends lost 5 bases and 0 bases respectively, with 11 bases between them. CDR3: CASSFQADSNQPQHF. CDR3 sequence (DNA): TGTGCCAGCAGTTTCCAGGCCGATAGCAATCAGCCCCAGCATTTT.